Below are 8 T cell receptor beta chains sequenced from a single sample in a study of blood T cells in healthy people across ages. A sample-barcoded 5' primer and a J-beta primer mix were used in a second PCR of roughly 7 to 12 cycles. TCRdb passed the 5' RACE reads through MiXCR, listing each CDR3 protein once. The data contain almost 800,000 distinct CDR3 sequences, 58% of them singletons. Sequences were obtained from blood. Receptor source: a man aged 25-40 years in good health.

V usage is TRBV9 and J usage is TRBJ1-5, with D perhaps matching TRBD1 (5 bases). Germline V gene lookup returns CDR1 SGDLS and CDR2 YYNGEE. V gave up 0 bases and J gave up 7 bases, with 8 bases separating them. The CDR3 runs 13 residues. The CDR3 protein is CASSVDWGQPQHF. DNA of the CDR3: TGTGCCAGCAGCGTAGATTGGGGGCAGCCCCAGCATTTT.

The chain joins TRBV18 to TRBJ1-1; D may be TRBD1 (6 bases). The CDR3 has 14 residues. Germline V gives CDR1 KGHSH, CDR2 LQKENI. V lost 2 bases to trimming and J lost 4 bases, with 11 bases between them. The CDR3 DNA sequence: TGTGCCAGCTCACCAACAGGGTATGTCACTGAAGCTTTCTTT. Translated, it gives CASSPTGYVTEAFF.

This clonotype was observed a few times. Here the CDR3 DNA reads TGTGCCAGCAGCGACACCGGGACACGGTATGAAAAACTGTTTTTT. Amino acids: CASSDTGTRYEKLFF. The chain employs TRBV6-2 or TRBV6-3 and TRBJ1-4, with D perhaps matching TRBD1 (6 bases). CDR3 size: 15 residues. The germline V and J ends were trimmed by 6 bases and 6 bases, with 17 bases remaining between them. Germline loops: CDR1 MNHEY, CDR2 SVGEGT.

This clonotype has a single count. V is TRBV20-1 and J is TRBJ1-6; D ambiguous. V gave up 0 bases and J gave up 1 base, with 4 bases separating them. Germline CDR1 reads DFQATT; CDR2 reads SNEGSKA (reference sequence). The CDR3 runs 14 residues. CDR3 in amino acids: CSARDTSYNSPLHF. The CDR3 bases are TGCAGTGCTAGAGATACATCCTATAATTCACCCCTCCACTTT.

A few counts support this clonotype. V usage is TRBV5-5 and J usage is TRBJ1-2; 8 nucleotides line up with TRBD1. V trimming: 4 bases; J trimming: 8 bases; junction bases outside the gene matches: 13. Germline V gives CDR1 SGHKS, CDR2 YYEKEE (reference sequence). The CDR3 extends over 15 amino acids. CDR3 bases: TGTGCCAGCAGCCCACGACAGGGGTCAACGTTCGGCTACACCTTC. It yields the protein CASSPRQGSTFGYTF.

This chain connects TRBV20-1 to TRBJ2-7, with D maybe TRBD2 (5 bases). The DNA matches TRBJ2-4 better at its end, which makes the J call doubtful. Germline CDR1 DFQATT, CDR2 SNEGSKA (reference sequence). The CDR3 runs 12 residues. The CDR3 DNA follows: TGCAGTGGGACTGACCGTTATAACATTCAGTACTTC. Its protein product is CSGTDRYNIQYF.

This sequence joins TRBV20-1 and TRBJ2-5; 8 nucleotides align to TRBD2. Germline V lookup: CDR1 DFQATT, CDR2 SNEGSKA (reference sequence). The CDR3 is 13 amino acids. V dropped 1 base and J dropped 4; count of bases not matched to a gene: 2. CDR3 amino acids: CSARVRGGETQYF. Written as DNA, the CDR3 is TGCAGTGCTAGAGTCCGGGGGGGAGAGACCCAGTACTTC.

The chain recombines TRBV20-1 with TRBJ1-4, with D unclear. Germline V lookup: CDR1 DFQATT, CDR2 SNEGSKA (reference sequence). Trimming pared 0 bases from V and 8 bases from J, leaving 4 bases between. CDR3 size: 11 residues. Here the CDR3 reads CSARDQEKLFF. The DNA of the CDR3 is TGCAGTGCTAGAGATCAGGAAAAACTGTTTTTT.